The 21 T cell receptor beta chains reported below all come from one sample, sequenced in a study of cytomegalovirus exposure and HLA in healthy donors. A multiplex PCR was run with 60 Vbeta primers and 13 Jbeta primers. Method: immunoSEQ multiplex PCR; TCRdb's copy keeps in-frame clones and lacks some. Among fewer than 150,000 clones, 77% were seen once, and the ten largest hold roughly 3.5%. Sample: PBMCs. The source of these receptors is a human donor in good health.

J is TRBJ2-7 and V is TRBV5-1; 7 nucleotides line up with TRBD1. This CDR3 contains 14 residues. Germline CDR1 and CDR2: SGHRS and YFSETQ. Germline trimming cut 4 bases from V and 4 bases from J; bases unmatched to any gene: 8. The CDR3 coding sequence is TGCGCCAGCAGCCAGTGGGGACAGTATTACGAGCAGTACTTC. It is translated as CASSQWGQYYEQYF.

This clone showed up just once. The gene calls are TRBV15 and TRBJ2-5, with D tentatively TRBD2 (5 bases). CDR1 and CDR2 from the germline V gene are LNHNV and YYDKDF (reference sequence). V gave up 5 bases and J gave up 5 bases, with 18 bases separating them. The CDR3 length is 15 residues. The CDR3 nucleotides are TGTGCCACCAGCCGGGGAGAAGGCGGATGGGAGACCCAGTACTTC. Encoded protein: CATSRGEGGWETQYF.

This chain connects TRBV5-4 to TRBJ2-7, with D possibly TRBD2 on 6 matching bases. The germline V and J ends were trimmed by 4 bases and 0 bases, with 11 bases remaining between them. CDR3 length: 14 amino acids. The germline gives CDR1 SGHNT, CDR2 YYREEE (reference sequence). CDR3 sequence: CASSGAGSSYEQYF. The CDR3 DNA follows: TGTGCCAGCAGCGGGGCGGGGAGCTCCTACGAGCAGTACTTC.

The chain recombines TRBV7-3 with TRBJ2-1; TRBD2 matches at 14 bases. J lost 4 bases, V lost 1 base, and 9 bases had no gene match. The germline gives CDR1 SGHTA, CDR2 FQGTGA. The CDR3 totals 19 residues. The chain's CDR3 is CASSLRGTSGSSGYNEQFF. The CDR3 DNA reads as TGTGCCAGCAGCTTAAGGGGGACTAGCGGGAGTTCAGGGTACAATGAGCAGTTCTTC.

The sample holds a few counts of this clone. The chain joins TRBV19 to TRBJ1-5; 10 nucleotides line up with TRBD1. The germline V gene encodes CDR1 LNHDA and CDR2 SQIVND (reference sequence). V trimming: 5 bases; J trimming: 6 bases; junction bases outside the gene matches: 4. The CDR3 spans 14 residues. The CDR3 loop is CASSGQGEVQPQHF. The CDR3 nucleotides read TGTGCCAGTAGTGGACAGGGGGAGGTTCAGCCCCAGCATTTT.

The genes are TRBV28 and TRBJ1-5; weak D call: TRBD1 (5 bases). Per the germline V gene, CDR1 is MDHEN and CDR2 is SYDVKM. Trimming shortened V by 4 bases and J by 8 bases, and 15 bases separated the two germline ends. CDR3 length equals 14 residues. The CDR3, as DNA: TGTGCCAGCAGTTCCCGGGCCCGGGGGGAGCCCCAGCATTTT. It encodes CASSSRARGEPQHF.

The chain has TRBV30 and TRBJ1-1, with D possibly being TRBD1 (6 bases). CDR3 length equals 10 residues. The V end was cut by 7 bases, the J end by 7 bases, with 10 bases between. The germline CDR1 and CDR2 sequences are GTSNPN and SVGIG (reference sequence). The CDR3 loop is CASGQLEAFF. For the CDR3, the DNA is TGTGCCTCCGGACAGCTTGAAGCTTTCTTT.

The genes are TRBV19 and TRBJ2-6; 12 bases are shared with TRBD1. CDR3 length: 18 amino acids. V gave up 3 bases and J gave up 2 bases; unmatched junction bases: 5. Germline CDR1 and CDR2: LNHDA and SQIVND (reference sequence). The CDR3 coding sequence is TGTGCCAGTAGTATTGACGGGACAGGGGGCGCTGGGGCCAACGTCCTGACTTTC. Translation gives CASSIDGTGGAGANVLTF.

The chain's CDR3 is CASSPPPSAGANVLTF. Here the CDR3 DNA reads TGTGCCAGCTCACCACCCCCCAGCGCTGGGGCCAACGTCCTGACTTTC. The V and J genes are TRBV18 and TRBJ2-6, with D unresolved. Germline V gives CDR1 KGHSH, CDR2 LQKENI. This CDR3 comprises 16 residues. V was cut by 0 bases and J by 2 bases, with 8 bases left in between.

The V gene is TRBV5-6, the J gene TRBJ1-5, with D tentatively TRBD1 (6 bases). V lost 5 bases, J lost 7 bases, and 13 bases lay in between. The CDR3 runs to 13 residues. CDR1 is SGHDT and CDR2 is YYEEEE in the germline V gene. CDR3 loop: CASSQQGVQPQHF. DNA for the CDR3: TGTGCCAGCAGTCAACAGGGAGTACAGCCCCAGCATTTT.

Here the CDR3 DNA reads TGTGCCAGCAGCTTAGCCAGGGTTTCCTACAATGAGCAGTTCTTC. It specifies CASSLARVSYNEQFF. The chain is built from TRBV7-3 and TRBJ2-1, with D perhaps matching TRBD1 (5 bases). The V gene's germline CDR1 is SGHTA and CDR2 FQGTGA. The CDR3 is 15 residues long. Trimming took off 2 bases at V and 1 base at J, with 9 bases between the two ends.

The chain combines TRBV2 with TRBJ2-7, with 8 bases fitting TRBD2. The CDR3 runs to 14 residues. J was trimmed by 3 bases and V by 6 bases; bases with no gene match: 7. Per the germline V gene, CDR1 is SNHLY and CDR2 is FYNNEI. The CDR3 nucleotides are TGTGCCAGCAGATTAGCGGGGCTTGGCTACGAGCAGTACTTC. Protein: CASRLAGLGYEQYF.

This clone was observed a few times. This chain connects TRBV27 to TRBJ2-3, with 9 bases lining up with TRBD2. This CDR3 is 15 amino acids long. In germline, CDR1 is MNHEY, CDR2 SMNVEV (reference sequence). V gave up 11 bases and J gave up 3 bases; unmatched junction bases: 12. CDR3 nucleotide sequence: TGTGCCTCTCAGTTGGGCGGGAGGGAGACAGATACGCAGTATTTT. It codes for CASQLGGRETDTQYF.

J is TRBJ2-2 and V is TRBV9, with 7 bases aligning to TRBD2. Germline trimming cut 4 bases from V and 5 bases from J; bases unmatched to any gene: 8. Germline lookup yields CDR1 SGDLS and CDR2 YYNGEE. The CDR3 has 15 residues. In DNA, the CDR3 is TGTGCCAGCAGCACTACTAGCGCTTGGACCGGGGAGCTGTTTTTT. Protein: CASSTTSAWTGELFF.

The chain uses TRBV7-9 and TRBJ2-7, with 7 positions matching TRBD2. Per germline, CDR1 SEHNR and CDR2 FQNEAQ (reference sequence). The CDR3 is 18 amino acids. With 4 bases clipped from V and 4 bases from J, the junction kept 19 bases outside the gene matches. CDR3 coding DNA: TGTGCCAGCAGCTCAGGTGGCGGGAGCTCAGGGATAGGATACGAGCAGTACTTC. Encoded protein: CASSSGGGSSGIGYEQYF.

V gene TRBV2 combines with J gene TRBJ1-5, with D perhaps matching TRBD1 (5 bases). CDR3 length equals 15 residues. The germline CDR1 and CDR2 sequences are SNHLY and FYNNEI. The V and J ends lost 7 bases and 6 bases respectively, with 19 bases between them. CDR3 sequence reads: CASTGTGGVGQPQHF. Here the CDR3 DNA reads TGTGCCAGCACAGGGACGGGGGGTGTGGGTCAGCCCCAGCATTTT.

J is TRBJ2-5 and V is TRBV5-1, with 9 nucleotides matching TRBD1. Germline assignment: CDR1 SGHRS and CDR2 YFSETQ. This CDR3 is built from 14 residues. V trimming: 4 bases; J trimming: 5 bases; junction bases outside the gene matches: 6. The CDR3 region has the DNA TGCGCCAGCAGCAGGGACAGGGTAGGCGAGACCCAGTACTTC. Translating gives CASSRDRVGETQYF.

This clone was found a few times. The V and J genes are TRBV27 and TRBJ2-1; maybe TRBD1 (5 bases). The length of the CDR3 is 14 residues. Trimming removed 2 bases from V and 6 bases from J, with 11 bases in between. Germline CDR1 reads MNHEY; CDR2 reads SMNVEV (reference sequence). CDR3: CASSLGRDSNEQFF. The CDR3 bases are TGTGCCAGCAGTTTAGGTCGCGACAGCAATGAGCAGTTCTTC.

The CDR3 region is CASSRTGDFEKLFF. CDR3 nucleotides: TGTGCCAGCTCTCGGACAGGGGATTTTGAAAAACTGTTTTTT. This chain uses TRBV28 with TRBJ1-4; 9 bases align to TRBD1. Trimming removed 8 bases from V and 7 bases from J; junction bases left unmatched: 8. CDR1 is MDHEN and CDR2 is SYDVKM in the germline V gene. The CDR3 is 14 amino acids.

This clone was counted a few times. The chain has TRBV13 and TRBJ2-1, with TRBD1 matching over 8 bases. The CDR3 is 12 residues long. V was clipped by 5 bases and J by 9 bases; unmatched bases: 3. Germline CDR1 reads PRHDT; CDR2 reads FYEKMQ (reference sequence). The CDR3 DNA follows: TGTGCCAGCAGCACCAGGGGGCGTGAGCAGTTCTTC. Translation gives CASSTRGREQFF. Full variable domain (remainder filled in from reference TRBV13 and TRBJ2-1): AAGVIQSPRHLIKEKRETATLKCYPIPRHDTVYWYQQGPGQDPQFLISFYEKMQSDKGSIPDRFSAQQFSDYHSELNMSSLELGDSALYFCASSTRGREQFFGPGTRLTVL.

There are a few counts of this clone. V is TRBV10-1 and J is TRBJ2-2, with 12 bases that match TRBD2. Losses at the gene ends were 4 bases for V and 3 bases for J; bases not matched to a gene: 3. The germline gives CDR1 WNHNN, CDR2 SYGVQD (reference sequence). The CDR3 has 16 amino acids. In DNA form, the CDR3 reads TGCGCCAGCAGTGGGACTAGCGGGATGGACACCGGGGAGCTGTTTTTT. Translating gives CASSGTSGMDTGELFF.